This record concerns one T cell receptor (beta chain) sequence. The source of the sample is a study of blood T cell repertoires in COVID-19. Whole-study context: Whether acute or convalescent, the COVID-19 samples came from the United States, Italy and Spain. T cells, B-cell-depleted T cells, or PBMCs supplied cDNA or gDNA.

Trimming cost V 7 bases and J 1 base; bases outside gene matches: 7. The CDR3 sequence is 15 residues long. CDR1 is SGHRS, CDR2 YFSETQ, per germline. Per the study methods: Quantification of nucleated cells was approximated via reference gene primer amplification. This table comes from immunoSEQ multiplex PCR, and its TCRdb copy is limited to in-frame clones, with some not included. V, J and clone size derive from that table, while D and trimming were established from the DNA sequence. The sample lists about 400,000 clones; 80% to 90% were seen once. This clonotype was sampled from a man between 40 and 49 years old with acute or convalescent COVID-19. Sequenced input: peripheral blood. The V call is TRBV5-1, the J call TRBJ2-2; 7 nucleotides agree with TRBD2. The CDR3 DNA reads TGCGCCAGCGGCCTAAGCGGGGAGAACACCGGGGAGCTGTTTTTT. It codes for CASGLSGENTGELFF. The full variable domain, rest sourced from reference TRBV5-1 and TRBJ2-2, is KAGVTQTPRYLIKTRGQQVTLSCSPISGHRSVSWYQQTPGQGLQFLFEYFSETQRNKGNFPGRFSGRQFSNSRSEMNVSTLELGDSALYLCASGLSGENTGELFFGEGSRLTVL.